This T cell receptor beta chain was identified in a study of cytomegalovirus exposure and HLA in healthy donors. The wider study: Ancestry clustering placed 81% of approximately 420 genotyped donors in the Caucasian-associated cluster. The study's findings and limits: The availability of immune exposure information extended only to CMV serostatus. TCR beta V segments were, for the most part, productive about 87% or about 30% of the time in an earlier analysis.

The CDR3 length is 15 residues. CDR1 and CDR2 from the germline V gene are MNHNS and SASEGT. V was clipped by 7 bases and J by 2 bases, with 18 bases between them. PCR used 60 Vbeta primers and 13 Jbeta primers. Measured with immunoSEQ multiplex PCR; TCRdb has only the in-frame clones, and not every one. The data show roughly 180,000 clones, with more than 65% seen just once and under 3% held by the top ten. Donors likely had unrecorded immune exposures despite being nominally healthy when sampled. About this clone itself: Its antigen is undetermined.

The sample consisted of PBMCs. The rearrangement joins TRBV6-1 to TRBJ2-7; possibly TRBD1 for D (6 bases). The source is a woman in her twenties or thirties in good health and CMV-seropositive. CDR3 DNA sequence: TGTGCCAGCACCCCAGGGCAGGGGAACACCTACGAGCAGTACTTC. Translated: CASTPGQGNTYEQYF.